Ten or more counts support the clone carrying this TCR beta chain. As yet, its antigen is unknown. A TCRbeta library incorporating unique molecular identifiers was prepared. Using its own MiXCR run on the PCR reads, TCRdb lists one record per CDR3 protein. The table shows a few hundred thousand distinct CDR3 sequences, with roughly a tenth occurring only once. The CDR3 covers 16 residues. Germline CDR1 MGHDK, CDR2 SYGVNS. Trimming at V came to 4 bases and at J to 7 bases, leaving 8 bases not matched to a gene. This sample is part of a study of T-cell reconstitution after alpha-beta-depleted transplantation in children. Regarding the study as a whole: After transplant, at about two months, alpha-beta T cells were reportedly derived from several hundred expanded graft clones. Surviving recipient T cells and thymic progenitors underlay high day-60 TCRbeta diversity in some patients. T-cell numbers and diversity one year post-transplant derived largely from freshly generated T cells.

The source is a child under three years old with acute myeloid leukemia, due to receive a stem cell transplant. The sample in question was PBMCs, obtained before TCRalphabeta/CD19-depleted stem cell transplant. The chain is built from TRBV25-1 and TRBJ2-2; 11 bases are a match to TRBD1. The CDR3 loop reads CASSVPGQGDIGELFF. CDR3 in DNA: TGTGCCAGCAGTGTACCGGGACAGGGGGACATCGGGGAGCTGTTTTTT.